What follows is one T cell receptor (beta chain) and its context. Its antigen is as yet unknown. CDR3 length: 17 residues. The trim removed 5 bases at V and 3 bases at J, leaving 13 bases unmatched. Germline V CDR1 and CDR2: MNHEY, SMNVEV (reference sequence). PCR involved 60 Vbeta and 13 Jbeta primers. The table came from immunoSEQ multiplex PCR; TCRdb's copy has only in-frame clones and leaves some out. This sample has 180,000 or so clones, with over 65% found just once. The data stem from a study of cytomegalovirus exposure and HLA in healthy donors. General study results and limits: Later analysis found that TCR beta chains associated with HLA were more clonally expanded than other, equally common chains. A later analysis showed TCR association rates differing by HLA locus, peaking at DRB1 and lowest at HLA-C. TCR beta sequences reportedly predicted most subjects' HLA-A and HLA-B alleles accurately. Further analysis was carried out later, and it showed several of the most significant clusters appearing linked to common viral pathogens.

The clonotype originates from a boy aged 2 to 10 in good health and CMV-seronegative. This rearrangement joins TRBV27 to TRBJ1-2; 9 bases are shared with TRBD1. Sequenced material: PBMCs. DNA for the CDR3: TGTGCCAGCAGTGACACAGGGGGCAGGACGTTCGACTATGGCTACACCTTC. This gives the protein CASSDTGGRTFDYGYTF.